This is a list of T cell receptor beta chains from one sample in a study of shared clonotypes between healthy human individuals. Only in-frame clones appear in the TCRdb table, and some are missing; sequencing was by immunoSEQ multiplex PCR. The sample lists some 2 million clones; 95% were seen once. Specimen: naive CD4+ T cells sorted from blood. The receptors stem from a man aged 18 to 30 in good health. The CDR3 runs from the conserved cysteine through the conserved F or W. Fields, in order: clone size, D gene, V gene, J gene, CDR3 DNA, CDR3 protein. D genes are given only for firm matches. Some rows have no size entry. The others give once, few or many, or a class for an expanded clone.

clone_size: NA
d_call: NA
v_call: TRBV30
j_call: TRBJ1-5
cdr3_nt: TGTGCCTGCTCCCCCGGTAGCAATCAGCCCCAGCATTTT
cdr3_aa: CACSPGSNQPQHF

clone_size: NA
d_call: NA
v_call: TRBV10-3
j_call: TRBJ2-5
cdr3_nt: TGTGCCATCAGAGGGACCGGAGAGACCCAGTACTTC
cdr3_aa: CAIRGTGETQYF

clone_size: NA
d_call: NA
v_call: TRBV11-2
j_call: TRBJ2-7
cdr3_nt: TGTGCCAGCAGCCTGGGGGGATCTAGGGTTGGAGAGCAGTACTTC
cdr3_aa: CASSLGGSRVGEQYF

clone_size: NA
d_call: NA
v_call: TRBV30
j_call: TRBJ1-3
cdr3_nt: TGTGCCGGGGGCCGGGACACCGGCTCTGGAAACACCATATATTTT
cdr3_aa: CAGGRDTGSGNTIYF

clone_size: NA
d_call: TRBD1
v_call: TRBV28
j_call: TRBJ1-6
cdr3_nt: TGTGCCAGCAGTTTAGACAGGGTACGTTCACCCCTCCACTTT
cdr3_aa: CASSLDRVRSPLHF

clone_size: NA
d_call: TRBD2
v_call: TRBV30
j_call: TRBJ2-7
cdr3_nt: TGTGCCTGGAGCCCCCCGACTAGCGGGGGATACGAGCAGTACTTC
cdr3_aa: CAWSPPTSGGYEQYF

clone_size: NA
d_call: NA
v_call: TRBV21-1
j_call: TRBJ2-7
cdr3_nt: TGTGCCAGCAGCAACCGGGACAGGGGTAAGTACGAGCAGTACTTC
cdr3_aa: CASSNRDRGKYEQYF

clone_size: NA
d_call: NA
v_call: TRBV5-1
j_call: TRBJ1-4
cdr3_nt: TGCGCCAGCAGCTCTACGGGGGAGTGGGAAAAACTGTTTTTT
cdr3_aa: CASSSTGEWEKLFF

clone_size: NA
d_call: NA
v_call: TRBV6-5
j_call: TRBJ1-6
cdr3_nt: TGTGCCAGCAGTTACACACCCGCCGGATATAATTCACCCCTCCACTTT
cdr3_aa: CASSYTPAGYNSPLHF

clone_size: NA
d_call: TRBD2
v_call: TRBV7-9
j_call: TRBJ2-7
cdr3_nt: TGTGCCAGCAGCCCACAGCGGGAGGCTCACTACGAGCAGTACTTC
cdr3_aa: CASSPQREAHYEQYF

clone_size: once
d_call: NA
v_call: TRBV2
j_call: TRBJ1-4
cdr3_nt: TGTGCCAGCAGGCCCTTGGGCAGTACTAATGAAAAACTGTTTTTT
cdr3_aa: CASRPLGSTNEKLFF

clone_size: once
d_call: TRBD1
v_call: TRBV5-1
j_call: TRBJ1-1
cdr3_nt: TGCGCCAGCAGCTTGGGTAGACAGGGTATGAACACTGAAGCTTTCTTT
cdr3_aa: CASSLGRQGMNTEAFF

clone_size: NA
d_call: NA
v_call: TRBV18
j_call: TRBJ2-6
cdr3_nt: TGTGCCAGCTCACCGACCCTAGGGGTCATTGGGGCCAACGTCCTGACTTTC
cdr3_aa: CASSPTLGVIGANVLTF

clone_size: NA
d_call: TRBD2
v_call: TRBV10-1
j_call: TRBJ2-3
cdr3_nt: TGCGCCAGCAGTGAGGGGAGCGGGATGAGCACAGATACGCAGTATTTT
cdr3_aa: CASSEGSGMSTDTQYF

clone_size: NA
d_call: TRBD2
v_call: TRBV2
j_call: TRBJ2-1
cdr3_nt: TGTGCCAGCAGCGGGGCGACTAGCGGGGGGGTCAATGAGCAGTTCTTC
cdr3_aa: CASSGATSGGVNEQFF

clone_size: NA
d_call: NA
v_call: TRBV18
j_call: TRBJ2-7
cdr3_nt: TGTGCCAGCTCACCAGGGCTGCGAGGGACTGGAGATCACTACGAGCAGTACTTC
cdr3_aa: CASSPGLRGTGDHYEQYF

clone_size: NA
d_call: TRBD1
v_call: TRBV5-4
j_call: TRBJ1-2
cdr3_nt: TGTGCCAGCAGCTTGTTTTCTTTGGTAGGACAGGCGGTGGGCTACACCTTC
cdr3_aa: CASSLFSLVGQAVGYTF

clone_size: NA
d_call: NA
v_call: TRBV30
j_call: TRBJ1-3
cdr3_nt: TGTGCCTGGAGTGACGGAAAGTCTGGAAACACCATATATTTT
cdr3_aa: CAWSDGKSGNTIYF

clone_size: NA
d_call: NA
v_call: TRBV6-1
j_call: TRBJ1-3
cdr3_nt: TGTGCCAGCAGTGAATATTGGCAGTCTCCTGGAAACACCATATATTTT
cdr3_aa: CASSEYWQSPGNTIYF

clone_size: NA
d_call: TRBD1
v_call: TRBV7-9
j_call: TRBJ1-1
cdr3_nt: TGTGCCAGCAGCCTAGAGGCTAACAGGGGAAGGACTGAAGCTTTCTTT
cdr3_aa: CASSLEANRGRTEAFF

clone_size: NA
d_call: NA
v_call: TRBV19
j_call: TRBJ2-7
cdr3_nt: TGTGCCAGTAGTATTGGGGCAGCCTACGAGCAGTACTTC
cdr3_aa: CASSIGAAYEQYF

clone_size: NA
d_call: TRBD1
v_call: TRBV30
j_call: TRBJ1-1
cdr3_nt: TGTGCCTGGAGTTCGACAGGGAGTACTGAAGCTTTCTTT
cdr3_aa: CAWSSTGSTEAFF

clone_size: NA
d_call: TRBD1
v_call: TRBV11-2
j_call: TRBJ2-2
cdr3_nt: TGTGCCAGCAGCCTACAGGGGTTGAACACCGGGGAGCTGTTTTTT
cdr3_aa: CASSLQGLNTGELFF

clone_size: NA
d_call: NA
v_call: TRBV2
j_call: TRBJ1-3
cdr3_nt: TGTGCCAGCAGTGACCAGGGCTCTGGAAACACCATATATTTT
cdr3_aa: CASSDQGSGNTIYF

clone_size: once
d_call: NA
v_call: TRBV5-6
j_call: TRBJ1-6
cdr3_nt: TGTGCCAGCAGCACCCTGATCGATGGAAAATCAAATTCACCCCTCCACTTT
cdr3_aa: CASSTLIDGKSNSPLHF

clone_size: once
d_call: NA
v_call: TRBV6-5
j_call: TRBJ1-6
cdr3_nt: TGTGCCAGCAGTTACTCGGACAGCGATAATTCACCCCTCCACTTT
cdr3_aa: CASSYSDSDNSPLHF

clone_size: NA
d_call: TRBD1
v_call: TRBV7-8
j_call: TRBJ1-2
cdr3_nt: TGTGCCAGCAGCACCCGGACAGGGCCTAACTATGGCTACACCTTC
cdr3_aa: CASSTRTGPNYGYTF

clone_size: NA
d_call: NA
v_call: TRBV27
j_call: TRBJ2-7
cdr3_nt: TGTGCCAGCAGTTTATTGGGACGGGGGGCGGCCGAGCAGTACTTC
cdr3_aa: CASSLLGRGAAEQYF

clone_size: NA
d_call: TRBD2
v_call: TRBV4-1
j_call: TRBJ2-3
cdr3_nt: TGCGCCAGCAGCCTATCGGGACTAGGCGGCACAGATACGCAGTATTTT
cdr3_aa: CASSLSGLGGTDTQYF

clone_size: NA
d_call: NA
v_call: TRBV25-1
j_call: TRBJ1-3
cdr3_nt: TGTGCCAGCACCCCTAGCAGGGACTCTGGAAACACCATATATTTT
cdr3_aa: CASTPSRDSGNTIYF

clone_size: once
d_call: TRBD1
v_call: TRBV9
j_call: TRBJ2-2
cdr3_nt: TGTGCCAGCAGCCCCGGGACAGGGGGCGCGGGGGACGGGGAGCTGTTTTTT
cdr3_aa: CASSPGTGGAGDGELFF

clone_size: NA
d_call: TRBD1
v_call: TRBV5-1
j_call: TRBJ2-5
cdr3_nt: TGCGCCAGCAGCTTGGCCTTAGGGGGCAAGGAGACCCAGTACTTC
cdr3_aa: CASSLALGGKETQYF

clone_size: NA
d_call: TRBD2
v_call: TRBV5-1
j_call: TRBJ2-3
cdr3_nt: TGCGCCAGCAGCACCGGGACTAGCGTTCCGGATACGCAGTATTTT
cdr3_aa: CASSTGTSVPDTQYF

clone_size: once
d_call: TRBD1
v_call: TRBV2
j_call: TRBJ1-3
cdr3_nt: TGTGCCAGCAGCCAACAGGGGAACACCATATATTTT
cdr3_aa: CASSQQGNTIYF

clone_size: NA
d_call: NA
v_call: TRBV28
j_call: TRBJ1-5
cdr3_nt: TGTGCCAGCAGCCCACTGAATCAGCCCCAGCATTTT
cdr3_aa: CASSPLNQPQHF

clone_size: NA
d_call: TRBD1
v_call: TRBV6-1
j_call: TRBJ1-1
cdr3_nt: TGTGCCAGCAGTGAAGGGACAGGGGAGAAGCTGCCCAACACTGAAGCTTTCTTT
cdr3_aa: CASSEGTGEKLPNTEAFF

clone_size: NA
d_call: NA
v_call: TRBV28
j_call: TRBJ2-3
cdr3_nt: TGTGCAACCCGGAGCCCTACTAGCACAGATACGCAGTATTTT
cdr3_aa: CATRSPTSTDTQYF

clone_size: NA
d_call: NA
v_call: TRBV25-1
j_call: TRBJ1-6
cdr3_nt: TGTGCCAGCAGTGGACCGGGACAACCTAATTCACCCCTCCACTTT
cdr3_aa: CASSGPGQPNSPLHF

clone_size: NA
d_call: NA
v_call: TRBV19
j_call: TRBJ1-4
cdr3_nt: TGTGCCAGTAGTGAAACAACTAATGAAAAACTGTTTTTT
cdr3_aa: CASSETTNEKLFF

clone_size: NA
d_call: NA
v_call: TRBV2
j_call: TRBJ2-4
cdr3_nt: TGTGCCAGCAGCGAGCCGGGACTCACGTACTTC
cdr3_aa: CASSEPGLTYF

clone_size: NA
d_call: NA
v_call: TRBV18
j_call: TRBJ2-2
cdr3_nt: TGTGCCAGCTCACCCTCAACGGGAGAAATCGGCGGGGAGCTGTTTTTT
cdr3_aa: CASSPSTGEIGGELFF

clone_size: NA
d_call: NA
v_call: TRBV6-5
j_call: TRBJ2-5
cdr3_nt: TGTGCCAGCAGCGCGGACTTCTCTTTGGAGACCCAGTACTTC
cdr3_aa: CASSADFSLETQYF

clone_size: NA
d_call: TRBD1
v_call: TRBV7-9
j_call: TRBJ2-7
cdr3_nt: TGTGCCAGCAGCTCCACAGGGGGTTGGGAGCAGTACTTC
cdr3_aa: CASSSTGGWEQYF

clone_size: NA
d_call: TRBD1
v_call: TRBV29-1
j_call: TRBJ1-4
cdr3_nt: TGCAGCGTCGGTGACAGGGCCTTGCAGACTAATGAAAAACTGTTTTTT
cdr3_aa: CSVGDRALQTNEKLFF

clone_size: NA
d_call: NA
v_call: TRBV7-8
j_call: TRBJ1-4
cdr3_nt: TGTGCCAGCAGCTTTACCTCAGGTGCAACTAATGAAAAACTGTTTTTT
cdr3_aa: CASSFTSGATNEKLFF

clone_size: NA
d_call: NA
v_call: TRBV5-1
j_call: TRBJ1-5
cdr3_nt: TGCGCCAGCAGCCCCGGTTCGGTCAATCAGCCCCAGCATTTT
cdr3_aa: CASSPGSVNQPQHF

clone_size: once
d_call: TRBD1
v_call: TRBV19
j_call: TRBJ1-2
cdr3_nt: TGTGCCAGTAGTACCGGACAGGCTGGGATCCGGGGCTACACCTTC
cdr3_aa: CASSTGQAGIRGYTF

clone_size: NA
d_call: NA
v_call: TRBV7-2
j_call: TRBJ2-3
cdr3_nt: TGTGCCAGCAGCTTAAGGAAGGGGGTCGCAGATACGCAGTATTTT
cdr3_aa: CASSLRKGVADTQYF

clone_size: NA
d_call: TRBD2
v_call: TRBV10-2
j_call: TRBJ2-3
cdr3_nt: TGCGCCAGCCCGATAGCGGGAGGGCCGGGCACAGATACGCAGTATTTT
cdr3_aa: CASPIAGGPGTDTQYF

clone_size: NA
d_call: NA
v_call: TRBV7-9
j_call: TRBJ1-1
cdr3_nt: TGTGCCAGCAGCTTATTGTTGCGGGTCGGTGAAGCTTTCTTT
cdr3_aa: CASSLLLRVGEAFF

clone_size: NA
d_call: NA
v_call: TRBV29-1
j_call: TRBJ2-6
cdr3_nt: TGCAGCGTTCAGACCCCAGGGACTGGGGCCAACGTCCTGACTTTC
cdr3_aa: CSVQTPGTGANVLTF

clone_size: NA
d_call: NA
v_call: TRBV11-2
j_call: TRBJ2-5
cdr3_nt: TGTGCCAGCAGCTTAGGAAAGACAGGGACTCAAGAGACCCAGTACTTC
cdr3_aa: CASSLGKTGTQETQYF